Given below is one T cell receptor beta chain in context. The data stem from a study of blood T cell repertoires in COVID-19. Method: immunoSEQ multiplex PCR; TCRdb's copy keeps in-frame clones and lacks some. The repertoire holds around 150,000 clones, with 76% as singletons. The CDR3 spans 12 residues. V was cut by 6 bases and J by 4 bases, with 7 bases left in between. Per germline, CDR1 MNHEY and CDR2 SVGAGI. The receptor comes from a woman of 80 years or more with active or convalescent COVID-19. This rearrangement joins TRBV6-5 to TRBJ1-3; D perhaps matches TRBD1 (5 bases). The sequenced sample consisted of peripheral blood. The CDR3 loop reads CASRAGGNTIYF. The CDR3 DNA follows: TGTGCCAGCAGAGCAGGGGGAAACACCATATATTTT.